The present TCR beta chain was sequenced within a study of CDR3 diversity in severe acne. From the PCR reads, TCRdb called clonotypes with MiXCR, one entry per CDR3 protein. The repertoire has some 90,000 distinct CDR3 sequences, 45% to 55% of them found once; the top ten carry around 10%. Trimming stripped 5 bases from V and 3 bases from J, with 14 bases between. Per the germline V gene, CDR1 is SGHVS and CDR2 is FQNEAQ. There are 15 residues in the CDR3. The chain combines TRBV7-8 with TRBJ2-1; D may be TRBD1 or TRBD2 (5 bases each). The sequenced sample consisted of blood. The receptor comes from a male donor in good health, serving as a control. The CDR3 region is CASSAGRDDYNEQFF. In DNA form, the CDR3 reads TGTGCCAGCAGCGCCGGTCGGGACGACTACAATGAGCAGTTCTTC.